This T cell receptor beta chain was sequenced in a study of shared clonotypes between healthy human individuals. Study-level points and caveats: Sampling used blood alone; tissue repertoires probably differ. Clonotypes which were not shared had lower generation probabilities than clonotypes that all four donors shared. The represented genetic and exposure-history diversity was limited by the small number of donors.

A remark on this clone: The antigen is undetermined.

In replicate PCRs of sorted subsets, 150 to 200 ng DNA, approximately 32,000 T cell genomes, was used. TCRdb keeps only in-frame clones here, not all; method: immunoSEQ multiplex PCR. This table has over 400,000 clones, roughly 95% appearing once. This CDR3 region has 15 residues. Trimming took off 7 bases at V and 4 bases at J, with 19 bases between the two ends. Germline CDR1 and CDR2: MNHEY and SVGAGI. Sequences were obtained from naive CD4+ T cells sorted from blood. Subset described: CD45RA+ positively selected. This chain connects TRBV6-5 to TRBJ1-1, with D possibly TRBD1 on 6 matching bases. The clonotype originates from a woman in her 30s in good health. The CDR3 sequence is CASIPMDSGGTEAFF. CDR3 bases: TGTGCCAGCATTCCTATGGACAGCGGGGGCACTGAAGCTTTCTTT.